These 14 T cell receptor beta chains came from one sample sequenced in a study of kidney transplant recipient with SARS-CoV-2 infection. Each CDR3 protein is one row after TCRdb ran MiXCR on the reads. The sample has approximately 240,000 distinct CDR3 sequences, 29% seen once. Specimen: a blood sample, collected at baseline and between days 110 and 120 from a kidney transplant recipient. Receptors originate from a male patient aged 25-45 years who had COVID-19 and was a kidney transplant recipient. The graft donor may account for some of the T cells.

The table lists this clonotype with a few counts. The CDR3 coding sequence is TGTGCCAGCAAGATCCATCATCCACGAAAGACCTATGGCTACACCTTC. Its protein product is CASKIHHPRKTYGYTF. The chain combines TRBV5-8 with TRBJ1-2, with D unresolved. The CDR3 runs 16 residues. Trimming removed 6 bases at V and 4 bases at J, with 22 bases between. Germline V CDR1 and CDR2: SGHTS, YDEGEE. Complete variable domain (other parts from reference TRBV5-8 and TRBJ1-2): EAGVTQSPTHLIKTRGQQATLRCSPISGHTSVYWYQQALGLGLQFLLWYDEGEERNRGNFPPRFSGRQFPNYSSELNVNALELEDSALYLCASKIHHPRKTYGYTFGSGTRLTVV.

Many counts were recorded for this clonotype. The V gene is TRBV6-2 or TRBV6-3, the J gene TRBJ2-2, with 10 bases identical to TRBD2. The germline V gene has CDR1 MNHEY and CDR2 SVGEGT. The CDR3 has 15 amino acids. V gave up 6 bases and J gave up 5 bases; unmatched junction bases: 6. CDR3 in DNA: TGTGCCAGCAGACCAAGCGGGAGGGAAACCGGGGAGCTGTTTTTT. This encodes CASRPSGRETGELFF.

Many counts were recorded for this clonotype. J is TRBJ1-2 and V is TRBV20-1; 8 bases fit TRBD1. Trimming took 4 bases from V and 6 from J; bases not matched to a gene: 4. CDR1 DFQATT and CDR2 SNEGSKA come from the germline V gene (reference sequence). The CDR3 runs to 12 residues. CDR3 amino acids: CSANQGAHGYTF. CDR3 nucleotides: TGCAGTGCTAACCAGGGGGCTCATGGCTACACCTTC.

In this sample, this clonotype turned up many times. This chain uses TRBV4-3 with TRBJ1-4; the D is unclear. V lost 0 bases and J lost 7, with 12 bases in between. Germline loops: CDR1 LGHNA, CDR2 YSLEER. This CDR3 contains 15 residues. The CDR3 nucleotides are TGCGCCAGCAGCCAAGACCACACACGGGGTGAAAAACTGTTTTTT. Translating gives CASSQDHTRGEKLFF.

This clonotype was seen at least ten times. The chain uses TRBV7-9 and TRBJ1-3, with D perhaps TRBD1 (5 bases). The germline V and J ends were trimmed by 2 bases and 6 bases, with 14 bases remaining between them. The germline V gene encodes CDR1 SEHNR and CDR2 FQNEAQ (reference sequence). The CDR3 contains 15 residues. Here the CDR3 DNA reads TGTGCCAGCAGCTTAAGGCAGGGTTGGGAAAACACCATATATTTT. This gives the protein CASSLRQGWENTIYF.

For this clonotype: The junction departs from the called germline gene at one end, perhaps through a read error. The chain combines TRBV20-1 with TRBJ2-2, with 15 nucleotides matching TRBD2. Germline V gives CDR1 DFQATT, CDR2 SNEGSKA (reference sequence). The CDR3 has 20 amino acids. CDR3 region: CGARGGLAGGPYHGSGELFF. The DNA for the CDR3 is TGCGGTGCTAGAGGGGGACTAGCGGGAGGCCCGTACCATGGGTCCGGGGAGCTGTTTTTT.

On this clonotype itself: This may be a read error, as it is one base from a much larger clone. This chain joins TRBV7-2 and TRBJ1-1; no clear D gene. The CDR3 totals 14 residues. Germline CDR1 is SGHTA and CDR2 is FQGNSA. The CDR3 is CAGSLNAGNTEAFF. In DNA, the CDR3 is TGTGCCGGCAGCTTAAACGCGGGGAACACTGAAGCTTTCTTT.

As for this clonotype: A much larger clone lies a single base off, so this may be a read error. The chain is built from TRBV4-1 and TRBJ1-3, with 7 positions matching TRBD1. The CDR3 is 12 residues long. J gave up 6 bases and V 8 bases, and 4 bases lay outside the gene matches. Per germline, CDR1 MGHRA and CDR2 YSYEKL. CDR3 bases: TGCGCCAGCCGGGACAGCGAAAACACCATATATTTT. It encodes CASRDSENTIYF.

To note about this clonotype: Given a much more abundant clone one base away, this may be a read error. V usage is TRBV6-2 or TRBV6-3 and J usage is TRBJ1-1; TRBD1 might be the D (5 bases). This CDR3 is 15 amino acids long. Germline V gene lookup returns CDR1 MNHEY and CDR2 SVGEGT. V lost 6 bases and J 6 bases, leaving 20 bases between the germline ends. This chain's CDR3 is CASSPLTGAYAEAFF. In nucleotides, the CDR3 is TGTGCCAGCAGCCCACTAACAGGCGCCTACGCTGAAGCTTTCTTT.

In regard to this clonotype: A much more abundant neighbour one base away suggests this may be a read error. The chain combines TRBV11-3 with TRBJ1-2; D unresolved. The CDR3 is 17 residues long. V was clipped by 4 bases and J by 4 bases, with 22 bases between them. The germline CDR1 and CDR2 sequences are SGHNT and YENEEA. CDR3 DNA sequence: TGTGCCAGCAGCTATATACCCGATCTCGGAAAGTCCTATGGCTACACCTTC. Translation gives CASSYIPDLGKSYGYTF.

Regarding this clonotype: A read error may be the cause here, since a much bigger clone is one base away. The genes are TRBV2 and TRBJ2-3; no firm D call. The germline CDR1 and CDR2 sequences are SNHLY and FYNNEI. This CDR3 has 15 residues. The CDR3 loop is CASSGASESTDTLYF. The CDR3 nucleotides read TGTGCCAGCAGTGGCGCGTCAGAGAGCACAGATACGCTGTATTTT.

This clonotype was seen at least ten times. The chain combines TRBV5-1 with TRBJ1-3; D unclear. The germline V gene encodes CDR1 SGHRS and CDR2 YFSETQ. This CDR3 contains 15 residues. The V end was cut by 2 bases, the J end by 0 bases, with 9 bases between. The CDR3 sequence is CASSFDKYSGNTIYF. CDR3 bases: TGCGCCAGCAGCTTTGACAAGTACTCTGGAAACACCATATATTTT. Drawing the rest from reference TRBV5-1 and TRBJ1-3, the complete variable domain is KAGVTQTPRYLIKTRGQQVTLSCSPISGHRSVSWYQQTPGQGLQFLFEYFSETQRNKGNFPGRFSGRQFSNSRSEMNVSTLELGDSALYLCASSFDKYSGNTIYFGEGSWLTVV.

In the case of this clonotype: A much larger clone lies a single base off, so this may be a read error. The rearrangement joins TRBV6-8 to TRBJ2-5; 11 positions match TRBD1. CDR3 length equals 14 residues. The germline V gene encodes CDR1 MNHGY and CDR2 SAAAGT. CDR3 nucleotide sequence: TGTGCCGCACTGGACAGGGGGCTTGGAGAGACCCGGTACTTC. As protein: CAALDRGLGETRYF.

In the case of this clonotype: This may stem from a read error, because a much larger clone lies one nucleotide away. This chain joins TRBV6-2 or TRBV6-3 and TRBJ1-2; D is undetermined. The germline V gene encodes CDR1 MNHEY and CDR2 SVGEGT. The CDR3 has 17 amino acids. V dropped 7 bases and J dropped 4 bases, with 25 bases sitting between them. The CDR3 DNA is TGTGCCAGCAATAGGTACTACTGCATCGGAAAGACCTATGGCTACACCTTC. Translated: CASNRYYCIGKTYGYTF.